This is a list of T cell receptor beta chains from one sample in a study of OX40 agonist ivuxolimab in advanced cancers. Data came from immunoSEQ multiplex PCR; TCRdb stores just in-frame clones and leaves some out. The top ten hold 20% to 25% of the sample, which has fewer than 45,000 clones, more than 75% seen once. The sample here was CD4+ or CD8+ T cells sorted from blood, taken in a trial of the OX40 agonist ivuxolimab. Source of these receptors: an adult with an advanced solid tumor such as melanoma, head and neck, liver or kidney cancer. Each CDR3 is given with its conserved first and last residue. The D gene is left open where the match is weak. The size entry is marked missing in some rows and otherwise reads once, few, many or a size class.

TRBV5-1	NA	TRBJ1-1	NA	TGCGCCAGCAGCTTGGGACGGTCGGACACTGAAGCTTTCTTT	CASSLGRSDTEAFF
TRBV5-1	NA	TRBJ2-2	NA	TGCGCCAGCAGCTTCCCCGAAGCCTACACCGGGGAGCTGTTTTTT	CASSFPEAYTGELFF
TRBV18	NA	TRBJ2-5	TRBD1	TGTGCCAGCTCACCAGGGACAGCCGTGGAGACCCAGTACTTC	CASSPGTAVETQYF
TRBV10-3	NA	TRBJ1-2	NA	TGTGCCATCAGTGAGTCTAACCAGGGCTATGGCTACACCTTC	CAISESNQGYGYTF
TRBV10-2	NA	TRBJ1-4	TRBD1	TGCGCCAGCAGGGACAGGGTCTCGACTAATGAAAAACTGTTTTTT	CASRDRVSTNEKLFF
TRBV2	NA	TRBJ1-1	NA	TGTGCCAGCAGTGTCGTACCGGGACAAATTAACACTGAAGCTTTCTTT	CASSVVPGQINTEAFF
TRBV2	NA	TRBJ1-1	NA	TGTGCCAGCAGTGAGGGGTCATGGGACACTGAAGCTTTCTTT	CASSEGSWDTEAFF
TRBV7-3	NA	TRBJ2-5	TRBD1	TGTGCCAGCAGCAACGACAGGGCAGGGACCCAGTACTTC	CASSNDRAGTQYF
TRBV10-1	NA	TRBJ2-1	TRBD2	TGCGCCAGCAGCAGCGGGGGGGCACAGTTCTTC	CASSSGGAQFF
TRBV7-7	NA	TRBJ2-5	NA	TGTGCCAGCAGCCCAGTCGGGGCACACGGAGAGACCCAGTACTTC	CASSPVGAHGETQYF
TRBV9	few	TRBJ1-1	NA	TGTGCCAGCAGCGTAGATAGGGGGGAAGCTTTCTTT	CASSVDRGEAFF
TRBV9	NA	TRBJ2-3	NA	TGTGCCAGCAGCGTATCGTGGAGGTCGGGCACAGATACGCAGTATTTT	CASSVSWRSGTDTQYF
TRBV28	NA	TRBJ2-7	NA	TGTGCCAGCAGCCGTGACAGCTACGAGCAGTACTTC	CASSRDSYEQYF
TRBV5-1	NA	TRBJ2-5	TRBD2	TGCGCCAGCAGCCGGACTAGCGTGGGAGGAGAGACCCAGTACTTC	CASSRTSVGGETQYF
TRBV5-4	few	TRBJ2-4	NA	TGTGCCAGCAAAGAGGGAGCCAAAAACATTCAGTACTTC	CASKEGAKNIQYF
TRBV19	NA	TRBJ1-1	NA	TGTGCCAGTAGCGAGCTGCCGGGACAATTGAACACTGAAGCTTTCTTT	CASSELPGQLNTEAFF
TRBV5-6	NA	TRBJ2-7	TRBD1	TGTGCCAGCAGGCCCCGGGACAGGGGTCCCAACGAGCAGTACTTC	CASRPRDRGPNEQYF
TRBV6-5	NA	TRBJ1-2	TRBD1	TGTGCCAGCAGCCGGACCGGGACAGGGGAGGGTGGCTACACCTTC	CASSRTGTGEGGYTF
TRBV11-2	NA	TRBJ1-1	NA	TGTGCCAGCAGCGGATCCGGGGTTCAGTCTGAAGCTTTCTTT	CASSGSGVQSEAFF
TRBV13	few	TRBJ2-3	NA	TGTGCCAGCAGCTTAAGGGGGGCAGATACGCAGTATTTT	CASSLRGADTQYF
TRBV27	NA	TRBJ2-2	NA	TGTGCCAGCAGTCCAAATCCAGGGCGGGGCGTGGAGCTGTTTTTT	CASSPNPGRGVELFF
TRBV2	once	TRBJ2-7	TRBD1	TGTGCCAGCTACTTAAGGACAGGGGCGTACGAGCAGTACTTC	CASYLRTGAYEQYF
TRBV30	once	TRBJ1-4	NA	TGTGCCTGGAGTGTAGCGAGAGGGGCGTCAACTAATGAAAAACTGTTTTTT	CAWSVARGASTNEKLFF
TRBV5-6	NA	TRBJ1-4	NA	TGTGCCAGCAGCTTGGCGGGGATGGGTGAAAAACTGTTTTTT	CASSLAGMGEKLFF
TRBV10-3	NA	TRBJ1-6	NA	TGTGCCATCAGGAGGGGGTTCTCCTATAATTCACCCCTCCACTTT	CAIRRGFSYNSPLHF
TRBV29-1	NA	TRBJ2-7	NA	TGCAGCGTTGCGGGACCCACCTACGAGCAGTACTTC	CSVAGPTYEQYF
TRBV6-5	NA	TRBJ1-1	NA	TGTGCCAGCAGTAACCCCTCCCTCACTGAAGCTTTCTTT	CASSNPSLTEAFF
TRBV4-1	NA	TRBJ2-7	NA	TGCGCCAGCACCAGGGGGGAGGGCGACGAGCAGTACTTC	CASTRGEGDEQYF
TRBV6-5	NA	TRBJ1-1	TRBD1	TGTGCCAGCAGTTACGACAGGGGGAATTGGGAAGCTTTCTTT	CASSYDRGNWEAFF
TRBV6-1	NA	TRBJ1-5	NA	TGTGCCAGCAGTGAAGCGGGGGTAGATCAGCCCCAGCATTTT	CASSEAGVDQPQHF
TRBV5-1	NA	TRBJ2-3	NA	TGCGCCAGCAGCTTTTCAGGGGGCACAGATACGCAGTATTTT	CASSFSGGTDTQYF
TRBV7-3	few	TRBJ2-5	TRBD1	TGTGCCAGCAGGGCGGGACAGGGAAGGCGAGAGACCCAGTACTTC	CASRAGQGRRETQYF
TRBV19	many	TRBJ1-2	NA	TGTGCCAGTAGTATCAAAATAAACTATGGCTACACCTTC	CASSIKINYGYTF
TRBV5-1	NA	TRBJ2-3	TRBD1	TGCGCCAGCAGCTTGGCGAGACAGGGTAGCACAGATACGCAGTATTTT	CASSLARQGSTDTQYF
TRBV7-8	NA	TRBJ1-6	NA	TGTGCCAGCAGCTTATGGGAGGAATCACCCCTCCACTTT	CASSLWEESPLHF
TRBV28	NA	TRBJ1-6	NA	TGTGCCAGCAGTGCCACAGGTTCACCCCTCCACTTT	CASSATGSPLHF
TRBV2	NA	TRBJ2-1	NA	TGTGCCAGCCAACTCTCTAGTAACAATGAGCAGTTCTTC	CASQLSSNNEQFF
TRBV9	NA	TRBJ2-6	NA	TGTGCCAGCAGCGCCGGGGGGCAGAGGGACTCTGGGGCCAACGTCCTGACTTTC	CASSAGGQRDSGANVLTF
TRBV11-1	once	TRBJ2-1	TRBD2	TGTGCCAGCAGCTTCGCTCCTAGCGGGCTGGACAATGAGCAGTTCTTC	CASSFAPSGLDNEQFF
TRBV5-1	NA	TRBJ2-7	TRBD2	TGCGCCAGCAGCTTGGAAGCGGGGAGCTCCTACGAGCAGTACTTC	CASSLEAGSSYEQYF
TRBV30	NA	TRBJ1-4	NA	TGTGCCTGGAGTGTTAACGGTGAAAAACTGTTTTTT	CAWSVNGEKLFF
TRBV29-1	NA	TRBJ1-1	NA	TGCAGCGTTTTGAAGGACACTGAAGCTTTCTTT	CSVLKDTEAFF
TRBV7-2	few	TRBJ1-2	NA	TGTGCCAGCAGCTTCGAGGCGGGGTTTGGCTACACCTTC	CASSFEAGFGYTF
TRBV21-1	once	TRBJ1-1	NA	TGTGCCAGCAGCAACCATCTCAGGGGGAGGGTGAACACTGAAGCTTTCTTT	CASSNHLRGRVNTEAFF
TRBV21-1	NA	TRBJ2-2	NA	TGTGCCAGCAGCAAAGATCAGACTCCCAATCGAGTCACCGGGGAGCTGTTTTTT	CASSKDQTPNRVTGELFF
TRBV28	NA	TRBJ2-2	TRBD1	TGTGCCAGCAGTTTAAGGGACAGTCGTGGCGGGGAGCTGTTTTTT	CASSLRDSRGGELFF